A single sample gave rise to the 10 T cell receptor beta chains below, sequenced in a study of blood T cell repertoires in COVID-19. Using immunoSEQ multiplex PCR, the repertoire was profiled, and TCRdb retains in-frame clones only, with some absent. This table holds roughly 150,000 clones, around four fifths found once. The source material was peripheral blood. These TCRs come from a woman between 65 and 79 years old who had recovered from COVID-19.

The V gene is TRBV15, the J gene TRBJ2-5, with D possibly matching TRBD2 (6 bases). Germline V lookup: CDR1 LNHNV, CDR2 YYDKDF (reference sequence). The V gene lost 0 bases and the J gene lost 5 bases, with 13 bases spanning the gap. The CDR3 covers 15 residues. This CDR3 reads CATSRDPGVLETQYF. For the CDR3, the DNA is TGTGCCACCAGCAGAGATCCGGGGGTTTTGGAGACCCAGTACTTC.

V is TRBV2 and J is TRBJ2-3; D remains unclear. Germline V gene data show CDR1 as SNHLY and CDR2 as FYNNEI. Deletions cut 8 bases from V and 4 bases from J, with 10 bases between. The CDR3 loop spans 12 amino acids. This CDR3 reads CASRRVADTQYF. CDR3 in DNA: TGTGCCAGCCGCCGAGTCGCAGATACGCAGTATTTT.

Regarding this clone: A much more abundant neighbour one base away suggests this may be a read error. This chain joins TRBV18 and TRBJ2-5; 10 positions match TRBD2. Germline V gene data show CDR1 as KGHSH and CDR2 as LQKENI. The V segment lost 3 bases and the J segment 7 bases; nucleotides outside the gene matches: 11. CDR3 size: 16 residues. CDR3 nucleotides: TGTGCCAGCTCACCCACGAGCGGGAGGGCCCAGGGGACCCAGTACTTC. It is translated as CASSPTSGRAQGTQYF. Full variable domain (rest looked up from reference TRBV18 and TRBJ2-5): NAGVMQNPRHLVRRRGQEARLRCSPMKGHSHVYWYRQLPEEGLKFMVYLQKENIIDESGMPKERFSAEFPKEGPSILRIQQVVRGDSAAYFCASSPTSGRAQGTQYFGPGTRLLVL.

This clone was observed a single time. The chain carries TRBV3-1 (or the pseudogene TRBV3-2) and TRBJ2-5, with D maybe TRBD1 (6 bases). Germline CDR1 LGHDT, CDR2 YNNKEL (reference sequence). The ends were cut back, 4 bases at V and 5 bases at J, with 11 bases in the middle. The CDR3 extends over 13 amino acids. The CDR3 bases are TGTGCCAGCAGCCCTGACAGGCGGGAGACCCAGTACTTC. As protein: CASSPDRRETQYF.

There are a few counts of this clone. V and J are TRBV5-1 and TRBJ2-5; a possible D gene is TRBD1 (6 bases). CDR3 length equals 15 residues. CDR1 SGHRS and CDR2 YFSETQ come from the germline V gene. Trimming cost V 6 bases and J 5 bases, with 20 bases left between them. CDR3 sequence: CASTPWVGGGETQYF. The CDR3 DNA sequence: TGCGCCAGCACCCCCTGGGTTGGGGGCGGGGAGACCCAGTACTTC.

The chain employs TRBV7-8 and TRBJ2-1; D possibly matches TRBD1 or TRBD2 (6 bases each). Germline loops: CDR1 SGHVS, CDR2 FQNEAQ. The germline V and J ends were trimmed by 5 bases and 7 bases, with 12 bases remaining between them. The CDR3 runs to 13 residues. This CDR3 reads CASSRGGRNEQFF. CDR3 coding DNA: TGTGCCAGCAGCCGAGGGGGGCGGAATGAGCAGTTCTTC.

V usage is TRBV18 and J usage is TRBJ2-1, with D maybe TRBD2 (5 bases). V shed 3 bases and J shed 6 bases, with 18 bases lying between them. CDR3 length: 16 residues. Germline V gives CDR1 KGHSH, CDR2 LQKENI. CDR3 coding DNA: TGTGCCAGCTCACCCCCCGGGGTCCCCACCGCCAATGAGCAGTTCTTC. Amino acids: CASSPPGVPTANEQFF.

The V and J genes are TRBV3-1 (or the pseudogene TRBV3-2) and TRBJ1-1; D gene unclear. The CDR3 is 12 amino acids. V lost 1 base and J lost 7, with 7 bases in between. Germline V gene lookup returns CDR1 LGHDT and CDR2 YNNKEL (reference sequence). The CDR3 protein is CASSQGLLEAFF. The CDR3 region has the DNA TGTGCCAGCAGCCAAGGACTTCTTGAAGCTTTCTTT.

The chain joins TRBV6-1 to TRBJ1-6; D ambiguous. This CDR3 comprises 15 residues. The germline gives CDR1 MNHNS, CDR2 SASEGT. V dropped 3 bases and J dropped 0 bases, with 6 bases sitting between them. The CDR3 DNA reads as TGTGCCAGCAGTGATGGCAGCTCCTATAATTCACCCCTCCACTTT. Its protein product is CASSDGSSYNSPLHF.

The chain couples TRBV6-5 to TRBJ1-5, with D hard to call. The CDR3 extends over 13 amino acids. The germline gives CDR1 MNHEY, CDR2 SVGAGI. V lost 7 bases and J 0 bases, leaving 7 bases between the germline ends. The CDR3 region is CASKRSSNQPQHF. CDR3 DNA sequence: TGTGCCAGCAAGAGGAGTAGCAATCAGCCCCAGCATTTT.